This TCR beta chain was identified in a study of T-cell reconstitution after alpha-beta-depleted transplantation in children. CDR1 SQVTM and CDR2 ANQGSEA come from the germline V gene. The CDR3 sequence is 13 residues long. V lost 2 bases and J lost 5; bases outside the gene matches: 5. Unique molecular identifiers were incorporated into the prepared TCRbeta library. TCRdb reprocessed the PCR reads with MiXCR, giving one entry per CDR3 protein. The data hold just under 550,000 distinct CDR3 sequences, with roughly 18% observed a single time. Sequenced here: PBMCs from the stem cell graft donor, sampled from the stem cell graft. The clonotype comes from a human donor who donated a stem cell graft to a child with acute lymphoblastic leukemia. This sequence joins TRBV29-1 and TRBJ2-5; 7 nucleotides agree with TRBD1. The CDR3 here is CSVERDRSETQYF. CDR3 nucleotide sequence: TGCAGCGTTGAACGGGACAGATCGGAGACCCAGTACTTC.